A selection of T cell receptor beta chains follows, all from one sample in a study of T cell responses to AZD1222 COVID-19 vaccine. Method: immunoSEQ multiplex PCR; TCRdb's copy keeps in-frame clones and lacks some. The table includes more than 95,000 clones, about nine tenths detected once. Sequenced material: peripheral blood, taken on day 0 of AZD1222 vaccination. The receptors come from an adult in good health. Both conserved end residues are part of each CDR3. D genes are given only for firm matches. Rows may omit the clone size; those that give it use once, few, many or a size class.

V	size	J	D	DNA	CDR3
TRBV5-8	-	TRBJ1-4	TRBD1	TGTGCCAGCAGCTTTTACAGGGGGTCGAGTGAAAAACTGTTTTTT	CASSFYRGSSEKLFF
TRBV5-1	-	TRBJ2-7	-	TGCGCCAGCAGCTTAGGGGGGGAAGCAGGGGCTACGTGGCAGTACTTC	CASSLGGEAGATWQYF
TRBV6-2/TRBV6-3	few	TRBJ2-7	TRBD2	TGTGCCAGCAGTTACCCAACTAGCGGGGGGGCCACAGGCTACGAGCAGTACTTC	CASSYPTSGGATGYEQYF
TRBV7-6	-	TRBJ2-7	TRBD1	TGTGCCAGCAGCCCCCAACCTCTCCTGACAGGGCTTACTTCCTACGAGCAGTACTTC	CASSPQPLLTGLTSYEQYF
TRBV21-1	-	TRBJ1-5	-	TGTGCCAGCAGCAGAGGGACATTTTATAGCAATCAGCCCCAGCATTTT	CASSRGTFYSNQPQHF
TRBV18	-	TRBJ2-6	-	TGTGCCAGCTCACCACTTCAGGCTAACTCTGGGGCCAACGTCCTGACTTTC	CASSPLQANSGANVLTF
TRBV10-3	-	TRBJ1-6	-	TGTGCCATCAGGGCGGAGCAGGCGTCCTATAATTCACCCCTCCACTTT	CAIRAEQASYNSPLHF
TRBV6-5	-	TRBJ2-5	-	TGTGCCAGCAGTTACCGGCACCGGGGCGAGACCCAGTACTTC	CASSYRHRGETQYF
TRBV11-3	-	TRBJ2-7	TRBD1	TGTGCCAGCAGCCAGGACAGGGGGCGCGGAGAGCAGTACTTC	CASSQDRGRGEQYF
TRBV19	once	TRBJ1-2	-	TGTGCCAGTAGTGTATCGGGCCGGGGAAACTATGGCTACACCTTC	CASSVSGRGNYGYTF
TRBV7-9	-	TRBJ2-7	TRBD1	TGTGCCAGCAGCTTGGGACAGGCGAACGAGCAGTACTTC	CASSLGQANEQYF
TRBV12-5	-	TRBJ2-1	TRBD1	TGTGCTAGTGTAGAAGCGGACAGGGTCTCCTACAATGAGCAGTTCTTC	CASVEADRVSYNEQFF
TRBV7-9	-	TRBJ1-3	-	TGTGCCAGCAGCGACTCTTTGAGGGGTGGAAACACCATATATTTT	CASSDSLRGGNTIYF
TRBV7-9	-	TRBJ1-4	-	TGTGCCAGCAGCTTTACCGGCGAAAAACTGTTTTTT	CASSFTGEKLFF
TRBV7-3	-	TRBJ2-3	-	TGTGCCAGCAGCTTAGACCCCCGGGGCACAGATACGCAGTATTTT	CASSLDPRGTDTQYF
TRBV6-7	-	TRBJ1-4	TRBD1	TGTGCCAGCAGTTACGGGGACAGTGAAAAACTGTTTTTT	CASSYGDSEKLFF
TRBV7-9	-	TRBJ1-1	TRBD1	TGTGCCAGCAGCCACGACAGGGGGAACACTGAAGCTTTCTTT	CASSHDRGNTEAFF
TRBV6-4	-	TRBJ1-1	-	TGTGCCAGCACAGGGGTCGGGAACACTGAAGCTTTCTTT	CASTGVGNTEAFF
TRBV24-1	-	TRBJ1-2	TRBD1	TGTGCCACCAGTGAGGCGGACAGGGCCTCCTCCCCCTATGGCTACACCTTC	CATSEADRASSPYGYTF
TRBV5-1	-	TRBJ1-6	TRBD1	TGCGCCAGCAGCTTAGTTGACAGGGGAATTTATTCACCCCTCCACTTT	CASSLVDRGIYSPLHF
TRBV9	-	TRBJ2-2	-	TGTGCCAGCAGCGTAGGGGGGCCTAGGAGGACCGGGGAGCTGTTTTTT	CASSVGGPRRTGELFF
TRBV4-1	-	TRBJ1-6	-	TGCGCCAGCAGCCAAGATGAACAGGGCATTGGTACCCTCCACTTT	CASSQDEQGIGTLHF
TRBV3-1/TRBV3-2	-	TRBJ1-6	-	TGTGCCAGCAGCCAAGGGACACTTTTGAATTCACCCCTCCACTTT	CASSQGTLLNSPLHF
TRBV4-2	once	TRBJ2-1	TRBD2	TGTGCCAGCAGCCAAGAGGGTGGGACTAGCGGGGGGCTGAGCTCCTACAATGAGCAGTTCTTC	CASSQEGGTSGGLSSYNEQFF
TRBV29-1	-	TRBJ2-5	TRBD2	TGCAGCGTTGAAGATCTTCGACTAGCGGGGGTCGAAGAGACCCAGTACTTC	CSVEDLRLAGVEETQYF
TRBV19	-	TRBJ1-5	-	TGTGCCAGCAGCGGGGGACCTTTGAATCAGCCCCAGCATTTT	CASSGGPLNQPQHF
TRBV7-8	few	TRBJ1-2	-	TGTGCCAGCAGCTTAGCCGGGGGGCAAAACTATGGCTACACCTTC	CASSLAGGQNYGYTF
TRBV6-5	-	TRBJ2-7	-	TGTGCCAGCAGACTAGGACAGAAGTACGAGCAGTACTTC	CASRLGQKYEQYF
TRBV6-5	-	TRBJ2-1	-	TGTGCCAGCAGTTACTTGGCAGGGTACAATGAGCAGTTCTTC	CASSYLAGYNEQFF
TRBV9	-	TRBJ2-3	-	TGTGCCAGCAGCGTAGGGTCTAGTGGGGGGCCCACTAGCACAGATACGCAGTATTTT	CASSVGSSGGPTSTDTQYF
TRBV5-1	-	TRBJ2-1	-	TGCGCCAGCAGCACAGCCGGGACGCAGCCCTACAATGAGCAGTTCTTC	CASSTAGTQPYNEQFF
TRBV4-2	-	TRBJ1-4	-	TGTGCCAGCAGCCAAGATCCTGGACCTTCAACTAATGAAAAACTGTTTTTT	CASSQDPGPSTNEKLFF